This is a list of T cell receptor beta chains from one sample in a study of low-dose radiotherapy and immunotherapy resistance in tumors. In TCRdb, the reads were re-called with MiXCR into one record per CDR3 protein. This sample has nearly 95,000 distinct CDR3 sequences, with roughly a tenth found just once. Sequencing was performed on PBMCs, taken before treatment. The receptors were sampled from a male donor with prostate cancer. Each CDR3 is given with its conserved first and last residue. The order of the fields is V gene, J gene, D gene, clone size, CDR3 DNA, CDR3 protein. A D gene is named only where the DNA matches it firmly. The size of a clone is reported for some rows only, either as once, few or many, or as a class for expanded clones.

v_call: TRBV4-3
j_call: TRBJ2-6
d_call: TRBD1
clone_size: few
cdr3_nt: TGCGCCAGCAGCCACAGGGGGATCTTGAGCTCTGGGGCCAACGTCCTGACTTTC
cdr3_aa: CASSHRGILSSGANVLTF

v_call: TRBV10-3
j_call: TRBJ2-2
d_call: TRBD2
clone_size: .
cdr3_nt: TGTGCCATCAGTGAGTCGGGACTAGCGGGAGTGATCGGGGAGCTGTTTTTT
cdr3_aa: CAISESGLAGVIGELFF

v_call: TRBV5-1
j_call: TRBJ2-1
d_call: .
clone_size: many
cdr3_nt: TGCGCCAGCAGCTTGGCCACGCGGGGCAATGAGCAGTTCTTC
cdr3_aa: CASSLATRGNEQFF

v_call: TRBV2
j_call: TRBJ2-7
d_call: TRBD1
clone_size: .
cdr3_nt: TGTGCCAGCAGGACCGGGACAGGACTCTACGAGCAGTACTTC
cdr3_aa: CASRTGTGLYEQYF

v_call: TRBV28
j_call: TRBJ2-7
d_call: .
clone_size: many
cdr3_nt: TGTGCCAGCAGTTTAACTTACGAGCAGTACTTC
cdr3_aa: CASSLTYEQYF

v_call: TRBV27
j_call: TRBJ1-1
d_call: .
clone_size: many
cdr3_nt: TGTGCCAGCAGCCCCACACAAGGACAGCGTACTATGAACACTGAAGCTTTCTTT
cdr3_aa: CASSPTQGQRTMNTEAFF

v_call: TRBV18
j_call: TRBJ1-1
d_call: TRBD1
clone_size: many
cdr3_nt: TGTGCCAGCTCACCATCCGACAGGGACACTGAAGCTTTCTTT
cdr3_aa: CASSPSDRDTEAFF

v_call: TRBV29-1
j_call: TRBJ2-1
d_call: .
clone_size: many
cdr3_nt: TGCAGCGCCAAACTAGGAGGGGGCAATGAGCAGTTCTTC
cdr3_aa: CSAKLGGGNEQFF

v_call: TRBV12-3/TRBV12-4
j_call: TRBJ2-1
d_call: TRBD1
clone_size: many
cdr3_nt: TGTGCCAGCAGTTTAGATTTGGGACAGGGGGCTTATGAGCAGTTCTTC
cdr3_aa: CASSLDLGQGAYEQFF

v_call: TRBV29-1
j_call: TRBJ2-7
d_call: .
clone_size: many
cdr3_nt: TGCAGCGTTGGGCAGGGGATAGCCTACGAGCAGTACTTC
cdr3_aa: CSVGQGIAYEQYF

v_call: TRBV7-2
j_call: TRBJ2-2
d_call: TRBD1
clone_size: many
cdr3_nt: TGTGCCAGCAGCAGTTGGGACAGGGCGCCGGCCACCGGGGAGCTGTTTTTT
cdr3_aa: CASSSWDRAPATGELFF

v_call: TRBV7-3
j_call: TRBJ2-7
d_call: .
clone_size: many
cdr3_nt: TGTGCCAGCAGCAGGGCCAACTCCTACGAGCAGTACTTC
cdr3_aa: CASSRANSYEQYF

v_call: TRBV14
j_call: TRBJ2-5
d_call: .
clone_size: many
cdr3_nt: TGTGCCAGCAGCCAAGATAAGAGGGTGGTCCAAGAGACCCAGTACTTC
cdr3_aa: CASSQDKRVVQETQYF

v_call: TRBV3-1
j_call: TRBJ1-4
d_call: TRBD1
clone_size: many
cdr3_nt: TGTGCCAGCGGCAGGGGGCAAGAGGAAAAACTGTTTTTT
cdr3_aa: CASGRGQEEKLFF

v_call: TRBV20-1
j_call: TRBJ2-2
d_call: TRBD2
clone_size: many
cdr3_nt: TGCAGTGCTCGAGCCGGGACTAGCGCCACCGGGGAGCTGTTTTTT
cdr3_aa: CSARAGTSATGELFF

v_call: TRBV29-1
j_call: TRBJ1-2
d_call: .
clone_size: many
cdr3_nt: TGCAGCGTTGATAGAGGGGTTAACTATGGCTACACCTTC
cdr3_aa: CSVDRGVNYGYTF

v_call: TRBV5-4
j_call: TRBJ2-1
d_call: TRBD2
clone_size: medium-sized
cdr3_nt: TGTGCCAGCAGCCCTCTAACGGGAGGGCCCGGTGAGCAGTTCTTC
cdr3_aa: CASSPLTGGPGEQFF

v_call: TRBV19
j_call: TRBJ2-7
d_call: .
clone_size: many
cdr3_nt: TGTGCCAGTAGAGGGGGTACCGTCGGACACGAGCAGTACTTC
cdr3_aa: CASRGGTVGHEQYF

v_call: TRBV3-1
j_call: TRBJ2-7
d_call: TRBD1
clone_size: many
cdr3_nt: TGTGCCAGCAGCCAGGGACAGGACTACGAGCAGTACTTC
cdr3_aa: CASSQGQDYEQYF

v_call: TRBV29-1
j_call: TRBJ2-3
d_call: .
clone_size: .
cdr3_nt: TGCAGCGTTGTGTGGGATACGCAGTATTTT
cdr3_aa: CSVVWDTQYF

v_call: TRBV20-1
j_call: TRBJ2-7
d_call: .
clone_size: many
cdr3_nt: TGCAGTGCTAGGAGTGAGTACGAGCAGTACTTC
cdr3_aa: CSARSEYEQYF

v_call: TRBV6-6
j_call: TRBJ2-2
d_call: .
clone_size: .
cdr3_nt: TGTGCCAGTAGCGGATATCTTAACACCGGGGAGCTGTTTTTT
cdr3_aa: CASSGYLNTGELFF

v_call: TRBV27
j_call: TRBJ2-3
d_call: .
clone_size: few
cdr3_nt: TGTGCCAGCAGTCGGACCTTGGGAGATACGCAGTATTTT
cdr3_aa: CASSRTLGDTQYF

v_call: TRBV7-2
j_call: TRBJ2-7
d_call: TRBD1
clone_size: many
cdr3_nt: TGTGCCAGCAGCTTAGTCGGGACAGGCTCCTACGAGCAGTACTTC
cdr3_aa: CASSLVGTGSYEQYF

v_call: TRBV20-1
j_call: TRBJ2-5
d_call: .
clone_size: many
cdr3_nt: TGCAGTGCTAGAGATCCGGCTAGCGTCCGAGGGGTGCGGGAGACCCAGTACTTC
cdr3_aa: CSARDPASVRGVRETQYF

v_call: TRBV5-1
j_call: TRBJ2-1
d_call: .
clone_size: many
cdr3_nt: TGCGCCAGCAGCTTGGGCAGGGTCGGGAGCTCCTACAATGAGCAGTTCTTC
cdr3_aa: CASSLGRVGSSYNEQFF

v_call: TRBV10-3
j_call: TRBJ2-7
d_call: .
clone_size: many
cdr3_nt: TGTGCCATCAGCTCGGGACAATCCTACGAGCAGTACTTC
cdr3_aa: CAISSGQSYEQYF

v_call: TRBV7-9
j_call: TRBJ1-2
d_call: .
clone_size: many
cdr3_nt: TGTGCCAGCAGCAGTGACTCGGGAAGGGGCTACACCTTC
cdr3_aa: CASSSDSGRGYTF

v_call: TRBV5-1
j_call: TRBJ2-1
d_call: TRBD1
clone_size: many
cdr3_nt: TGCGCCAGCAGCTTGGGGACAGGGAGGTACGGTGAGCAGTTCTTC
cdr3_aa: CASSLGTGRYGEQFF

v_call: TRBV7-2
j_call: TRBJ1-4
d_call: .
clone_size: many
cdr3_nt: TGTGCCAGCAGCTTAGACAGTTATAATGAAAAACTGTTTTTT
cdr3_aa: CASSLDSYNEKLFF

v_call: TRBV2
j_call: TRBJ2-5
d_call: TRBD2
clone_size: few
cdr3_nt: TGTGCCAGCAGACGGGCCGACAGCGGGAGGATGGAGACCCAGTACTTC
cdr3_aa: CASRRADSGRMETQYF

v_call: TRBV20-1
j_call: TRBJ1-5
d_call: TRBD1
clone_size: many
cdr3_nt: TGCAGTGCCGGACAGGGGGGAAGCAATCAGCCCCAGCATTTT
cdr3_aa: CSAGQGGSNQPQHF

v_call: TRBV29-1
j_call: TRBJ2-1
d_call: TRBD2
clone_size: many
cdr3_nt: TGCAGCGTTGCGGGGCTAGCGGGAGGAGGTGAGCAGTTCTTC
cdr3_aa: CSVAGLAGGGEQFF

v_call: TRBV20-1
j_call: TRBJ2-3
d_call: .
clone_size: many
cdr3_nt: TGCAGTTCACCACCGGGACTCGAGACCCGGCTCACAGATACGCAGTATTTT
cdr3_aa: CSSPPGLETRLTDTQYF

v_call: TRBV5-6
j_call: TRBJ1-2
d_call: .
clone_size: many
cdr3_nt: TGTGCCAGCAGCTTGAGACGTGGGGGATTTGGCTACACCTTC
cdr3_aa: CASSLRRGGFGYTF

v_call: TRBV7-2
j_call: TRBJ2-1
d_call: .
clone_size: many
cdr3_nt: TGTGCCAGCAGCTTAGATCCCCGCAATGAGCAGTTCTTC
cdr3_aa: CASSLDPRNEQFF

v_call: TRBV27
j_call: TRBJ2-2
d_call: TRBD2
clone_size: many
cdr3_nt: TGTGCCAGCAGTTTAGGGACTAGCGGCACCGGGGAGCTGTTTTTT
cdr3_aa: CASSLGTSGTGELFF

v_call: TRBV7-2
j_call: TRBJ2-1
d_call: TRBD1
clone_size: .
cdr3_nt: TGTGCCAGCAGCCTCTCGACAGGGCGCTCCTACAATGAGCAGTTCTTC
cdr3_aa: CASSLSTGRSYNEQFF

v_call: TRBV2
j_call: TRBJ2-3
d_call: TRBD2
clone_size: few
cdr3_nt: TGTGCCAGCAGTGGACTAGCGGGAGGCCCTAGCACAGATACGCAGTATTTT
cdr3_aa: CASSGLAGGPSTDTQYF

v_call: TRBV5-1
j_call: TRBJ2-3
d_call: .
clone_size: many
cdr3_nt: TGCGCCAGCAGCTTGGCGTGGGGATCCACAGATACGCAGTATTTT
cdr3_aa: CASSLAWGSTDTQYF

v_call: TRBV12-3/TRBV12-4
j_call: TRBJ2-1
d_call: .
clone_size: many
cdr3_nt: TGTGCCAGCAGTTTGGAAGGCCGCCCCTACAATGAGCAGTTCTTC
cdr3_aa: CASSLEGRPYNEQFF

v_call: TRBV6-5
j_call: TRBJ2-7
d_call: TRBD2
clone_size: many
cdr3_nt: TGTGCCAGCAGTTACGGACTCGGGACTAGCGGGTACGAGCAGTACTTC
cdr3_aa: CASSYGLGTSGYEQYF